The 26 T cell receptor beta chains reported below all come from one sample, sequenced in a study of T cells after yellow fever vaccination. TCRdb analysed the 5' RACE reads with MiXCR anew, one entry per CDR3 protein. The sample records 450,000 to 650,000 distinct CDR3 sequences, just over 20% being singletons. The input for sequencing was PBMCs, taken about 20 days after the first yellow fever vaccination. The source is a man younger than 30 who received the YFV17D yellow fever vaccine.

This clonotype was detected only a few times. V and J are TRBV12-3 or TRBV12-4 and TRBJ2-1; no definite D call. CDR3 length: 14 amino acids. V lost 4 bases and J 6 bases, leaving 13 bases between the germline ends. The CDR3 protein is CASSSARISNEQFF. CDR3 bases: TGTGCCAGCAGTTCTGCTCGGATTAGCAATGAGCAGTTCTTC.

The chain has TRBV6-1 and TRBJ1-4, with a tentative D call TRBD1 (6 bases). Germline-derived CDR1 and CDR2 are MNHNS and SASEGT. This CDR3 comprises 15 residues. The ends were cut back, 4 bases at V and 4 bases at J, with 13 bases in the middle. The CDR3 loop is CASSAYRAINEKLFF. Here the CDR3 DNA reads TGTGCCAGCAGTGCTTACAGGGCGATTAATGAAAAACTGTTTTTT.

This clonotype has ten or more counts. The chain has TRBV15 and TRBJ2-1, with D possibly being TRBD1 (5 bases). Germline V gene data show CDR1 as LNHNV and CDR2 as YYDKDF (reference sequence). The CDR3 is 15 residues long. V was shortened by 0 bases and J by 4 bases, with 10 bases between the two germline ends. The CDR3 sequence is CATSRDGQGYNEQFF. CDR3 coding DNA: TGTGCCACCAGCAGAGATGGGCAGGGTTACAATGAGCAGTTCTTC.

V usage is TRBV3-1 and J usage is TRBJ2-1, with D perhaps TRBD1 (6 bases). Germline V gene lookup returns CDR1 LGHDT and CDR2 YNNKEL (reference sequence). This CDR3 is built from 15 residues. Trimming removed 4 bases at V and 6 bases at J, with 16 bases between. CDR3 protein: CASSPGHRGGNEQFF. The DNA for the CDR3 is TGTGCCAGCAGCCCTGGACACCGAGGGGGCAATGAGCAGTTCTTC.

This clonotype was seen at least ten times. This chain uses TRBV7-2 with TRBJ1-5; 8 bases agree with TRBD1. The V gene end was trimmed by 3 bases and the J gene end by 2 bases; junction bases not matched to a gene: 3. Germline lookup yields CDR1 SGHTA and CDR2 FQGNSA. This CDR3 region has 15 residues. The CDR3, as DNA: TGTGCCAGCAGCTTGGTGACAGGGGGCAATCAGCCCCAGCATTTT. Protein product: CASSLVTGGNQPQHF.

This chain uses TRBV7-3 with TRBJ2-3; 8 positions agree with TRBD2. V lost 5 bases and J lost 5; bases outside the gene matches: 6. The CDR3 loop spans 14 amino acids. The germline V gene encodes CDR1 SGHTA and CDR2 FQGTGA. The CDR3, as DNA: TGTGCCAGCAGCCCGGGGGGGGGAATAGATACGCAGTATTTT. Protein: CASSPGGGIDTQYF. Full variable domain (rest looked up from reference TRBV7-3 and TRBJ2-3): GAGVSQTPSNKVTEKGKYVELRCDPISGHTALYWYRQSLGQGPEFLIYFQGTGAADDSGLPNDRFFAVRPEGSVSTLKIQRTERGDSAVYLCASSPGGGIDTQYFGPGTRLTVL.

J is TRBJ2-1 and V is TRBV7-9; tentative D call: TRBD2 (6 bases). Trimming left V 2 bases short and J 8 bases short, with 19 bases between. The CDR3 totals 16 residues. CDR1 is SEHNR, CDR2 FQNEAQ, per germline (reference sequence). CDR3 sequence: CASSLSYGTPRDEQFF. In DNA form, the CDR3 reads TGTGCCAGCAGCTTAAGCTACGGGACTCCTCGGGATGAGCAGTTCTTC.

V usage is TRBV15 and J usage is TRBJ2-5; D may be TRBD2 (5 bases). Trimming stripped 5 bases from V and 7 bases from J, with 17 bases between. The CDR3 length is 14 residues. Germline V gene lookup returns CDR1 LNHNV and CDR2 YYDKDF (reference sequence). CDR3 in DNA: TGTGCCACCAGCGCCCACAGCGGACGGGCGACCCAGTACTTC. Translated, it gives CATSAHSGRATQYF.

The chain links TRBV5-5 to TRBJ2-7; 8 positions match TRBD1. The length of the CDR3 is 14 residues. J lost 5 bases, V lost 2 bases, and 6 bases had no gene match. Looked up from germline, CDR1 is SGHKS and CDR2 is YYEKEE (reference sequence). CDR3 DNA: TGTGCCAGCAGCTTTGGGACAGGACGACACGAGCAGTACTTC. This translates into CASSFGTGRHEQYF.

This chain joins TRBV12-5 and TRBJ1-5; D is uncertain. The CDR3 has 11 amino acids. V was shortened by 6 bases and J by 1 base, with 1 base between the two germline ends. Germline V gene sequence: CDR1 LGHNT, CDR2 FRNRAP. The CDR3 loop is CASGSNQPQHF. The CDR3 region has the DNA TGTGCTAGTGGGAGCAATCAGCCCCAGCATTTT.

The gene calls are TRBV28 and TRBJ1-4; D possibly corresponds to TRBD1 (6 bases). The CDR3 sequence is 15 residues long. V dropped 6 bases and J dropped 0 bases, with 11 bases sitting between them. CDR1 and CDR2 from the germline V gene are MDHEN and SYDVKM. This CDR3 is CASSRTGSTNEKLFF. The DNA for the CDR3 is TGTGCCAGCAGCCGAACAGGGTCAACTAATGAAAAACTGTTTTTT. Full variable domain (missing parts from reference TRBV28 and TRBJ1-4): DVKVTQSSRYLVKRTGEKVFLECVQDMDHENMFWYRQDPGLGLRLIYFSYDVKMKEKGDIPEGYSVSREKKERFSLILESASTNQTSMYLCASSRTGSTNEKLFFGSGTQLSVL.

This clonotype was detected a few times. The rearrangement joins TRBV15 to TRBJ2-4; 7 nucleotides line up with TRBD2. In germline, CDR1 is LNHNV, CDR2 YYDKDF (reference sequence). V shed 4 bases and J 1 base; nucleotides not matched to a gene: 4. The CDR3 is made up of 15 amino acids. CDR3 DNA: TGTGCCACCAGCAACCTGGGGGGGGCCAAAAACATTCAGTACTTC. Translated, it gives CATSNLGGAKNIQYF. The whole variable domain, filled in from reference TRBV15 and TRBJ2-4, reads DAMVIQNPRYQVTQFGKPVTLSCSQTLNHNVMYWYQQKSSQAPKLLFHYYDKDFNNEADTPDNFQSRRPNTSFCFLDIRSPGLGDTAMYLCATSNLGGAKNIQYFGAGTRLSVL.

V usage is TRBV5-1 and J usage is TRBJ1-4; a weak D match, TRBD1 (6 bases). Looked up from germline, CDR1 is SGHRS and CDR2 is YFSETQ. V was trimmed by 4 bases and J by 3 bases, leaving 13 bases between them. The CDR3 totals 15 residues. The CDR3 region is CASSPGHGPNEKLFF. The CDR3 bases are TGCGCCAGCAGCCCGGGACATGGACCTAATGAAAAACTGTTTTTT.

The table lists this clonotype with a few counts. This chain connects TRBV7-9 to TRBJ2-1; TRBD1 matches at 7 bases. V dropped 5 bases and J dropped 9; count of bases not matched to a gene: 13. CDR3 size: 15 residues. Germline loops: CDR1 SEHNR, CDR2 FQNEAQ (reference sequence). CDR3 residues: CASSPTRQGRIEQFF. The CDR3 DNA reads TGTGCCAGCAGCCCCACACGACAGGGAAGAATTGAGCAGTTCTTC.

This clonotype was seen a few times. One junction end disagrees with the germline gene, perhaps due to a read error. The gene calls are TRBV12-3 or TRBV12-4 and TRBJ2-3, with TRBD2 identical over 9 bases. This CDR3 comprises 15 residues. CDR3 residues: CASSTTGTSTDTQYF. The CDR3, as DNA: TGTGCCAGCAGCACAACCGGGACTAGCACCGATACGCAGTATTTT.

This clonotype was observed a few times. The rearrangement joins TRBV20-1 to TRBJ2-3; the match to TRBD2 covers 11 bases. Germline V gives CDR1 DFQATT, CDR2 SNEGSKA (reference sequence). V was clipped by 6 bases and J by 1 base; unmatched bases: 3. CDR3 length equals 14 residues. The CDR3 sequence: CSALAGGGTDTQYF. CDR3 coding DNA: TGCAGTGCCCTAGCGGGGGGTGGCACAGATACGCAGTATTTT.

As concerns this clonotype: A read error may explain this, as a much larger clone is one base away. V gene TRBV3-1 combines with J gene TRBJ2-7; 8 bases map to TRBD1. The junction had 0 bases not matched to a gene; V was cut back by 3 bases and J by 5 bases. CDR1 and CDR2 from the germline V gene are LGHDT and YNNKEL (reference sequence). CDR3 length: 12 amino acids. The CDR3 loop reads CASSQTGDEQYF. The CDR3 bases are TGTGCCAGCAGCCAGACAGGGGACGAGCAGTACTTC.

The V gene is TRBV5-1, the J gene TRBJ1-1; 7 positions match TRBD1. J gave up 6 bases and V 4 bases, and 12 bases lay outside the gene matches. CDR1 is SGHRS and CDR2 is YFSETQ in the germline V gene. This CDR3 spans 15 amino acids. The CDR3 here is CASSASRGEVAEAFF. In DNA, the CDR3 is TGCGCCAGCAGCGCCAGCAGGGGGGAAGTGGCTGAAGCTTTCTTT.

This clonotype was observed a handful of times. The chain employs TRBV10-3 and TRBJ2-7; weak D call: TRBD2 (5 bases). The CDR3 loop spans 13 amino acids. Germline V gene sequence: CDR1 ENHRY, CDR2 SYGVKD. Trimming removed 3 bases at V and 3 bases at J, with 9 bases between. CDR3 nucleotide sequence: TGTGCCATCAGTGACCAGAGGGTCTACGAGCAGTACGTC. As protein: CAISDQRVYEQYV.

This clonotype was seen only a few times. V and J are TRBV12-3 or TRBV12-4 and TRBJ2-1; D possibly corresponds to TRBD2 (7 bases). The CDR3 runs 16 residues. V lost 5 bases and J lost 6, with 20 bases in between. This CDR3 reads CASSRDRGAGANEQFF. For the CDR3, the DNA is TGTGCCAGCAGTAGGGATAGAGGGGCGGGGGCCAATGAGCAGTTCTTC.

The CDR3 sequence is CASNHNSYNSPLHF. DNA for the CDR3: TGTGCCAGCAACCATAATTCCTATAATTCACCCCTCCACTTT. The chain combines TRBV12-3 or TRBV12-4 with TRBJ1-6; D gene uncertain. V lost 7 bases and J 1 base, leaving 8 bases between the germline ends. There are 14 residues in the CDR3.

The CDR3 loop reads CASSFSGGYPQYF. The CDR3 coding sequence is TGTGCCAGCAGCTTCTCAGGGGGCTATCCCCAGTACTTC. This sequence joins TRBV7-2 and TRBJ2-5; 8 nucleotides agree with TRBD1. V lost 3 bases and J lost 9; bases outside the gene matches: 6. CDR1 and CDR2 (germline): SGHTA, FQGNSA. There are 13 residues in the CDR3.

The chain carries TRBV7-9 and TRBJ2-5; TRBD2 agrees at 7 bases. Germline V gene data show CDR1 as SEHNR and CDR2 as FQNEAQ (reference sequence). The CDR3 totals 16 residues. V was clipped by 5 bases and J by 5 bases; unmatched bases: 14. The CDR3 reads CASSRETAGVGETQYF. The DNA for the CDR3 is TGTGCCAGCAGCCGCGAGACCGCGGGGGTAGGGGAGACCCAGTACTTC.

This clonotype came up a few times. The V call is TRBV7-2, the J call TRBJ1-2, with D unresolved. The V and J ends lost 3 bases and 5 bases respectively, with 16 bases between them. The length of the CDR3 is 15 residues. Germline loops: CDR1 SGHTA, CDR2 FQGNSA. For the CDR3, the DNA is TGTGCCAGCAGCTTCTCGTTAGCCAGACTTTATGGCTACACCTTC. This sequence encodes CASSFSLARLYGYTF.

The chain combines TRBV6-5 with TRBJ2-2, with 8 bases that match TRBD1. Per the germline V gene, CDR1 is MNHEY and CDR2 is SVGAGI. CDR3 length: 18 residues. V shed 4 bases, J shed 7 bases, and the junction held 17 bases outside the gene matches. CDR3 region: CASSLAAADRGGDGELFF. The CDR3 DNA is TGTGCCAGCAGTTTAGCGGCCGCCGACAGGGGAGGCGACGGGGAGCTGTTTTTT.

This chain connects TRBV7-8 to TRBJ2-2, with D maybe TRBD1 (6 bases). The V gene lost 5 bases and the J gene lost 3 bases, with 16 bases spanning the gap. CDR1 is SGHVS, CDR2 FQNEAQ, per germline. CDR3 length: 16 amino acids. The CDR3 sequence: CASSPRGGLYTGELFF. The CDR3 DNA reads TGTGCCAGCAGCCCACGAGGGGGTCTTTACACCGGGGAGCTGTTTTTT. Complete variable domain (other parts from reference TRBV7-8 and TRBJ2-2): GAGVSQSPRYKVAKRGQDVALRCDPISGHVSLFWYQQALGQGPEFLTYFQNEAQLDKSGLPSDRFFAERPEGSVSTLKIQRTQQEDSAVYLCASSPRGGLYTGELFFGEGSRLTVL.